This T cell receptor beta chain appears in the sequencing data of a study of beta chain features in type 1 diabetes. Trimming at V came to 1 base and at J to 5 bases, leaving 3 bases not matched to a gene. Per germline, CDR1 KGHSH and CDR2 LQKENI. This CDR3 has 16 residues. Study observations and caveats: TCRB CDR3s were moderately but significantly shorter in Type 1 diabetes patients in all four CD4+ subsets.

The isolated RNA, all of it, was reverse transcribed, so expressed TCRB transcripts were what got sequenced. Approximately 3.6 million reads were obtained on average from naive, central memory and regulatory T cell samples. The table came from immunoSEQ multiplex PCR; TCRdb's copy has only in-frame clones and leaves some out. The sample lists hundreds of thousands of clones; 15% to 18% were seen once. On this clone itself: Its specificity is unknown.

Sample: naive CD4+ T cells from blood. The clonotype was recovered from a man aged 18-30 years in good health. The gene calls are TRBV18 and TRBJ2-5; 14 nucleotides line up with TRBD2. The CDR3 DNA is TGTGCCAGCTCACCACGACTAGCGGGAGGGGAGGAGACCCAGTACTTC. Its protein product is CASSPRLAGGEETQYF.